This note documents a single T cell receptor (beta chain) sequence. This sample stems from a study of blood T cell repertoires in COVID-19. Across the study: Sources were T cells, B-cell-depleted T cells, or PBMCs; the material itself was cDNA or gDNA.

Data came from immunoSEQ multiplex PCR; TCRdb stores just in-frame clones and leaves some out. The sample includes about 440,000 clones, around 88% of them seen just once. The germline V gene encodes CDR1 LNHNV and CDR2 YYDKDF (reference sequence). V lost 0 bases to trimming and J lost 8 bases, with 14 bases between them. The CDR3 covers 15 residues. The receptor's source is a woman in her 50s with COVID-19, enrolled during active disease. The V call is TRBV15, the J call TRBJ2-1; possible D gene TRBD2, 6 bases. Sequenced input: peripheral blood. CDR3 residues: CATSRDVGGADEQFF. The CDR3 coding sequence is TGTGCCACCAGCAGAGATGTCGGAGGGGCGGATGAGCAGTTCTTC.